These 9 T cell receptor beta chains originate from one sample sequenced in a study of T cells in Graves' hyperthyroidism and ophthalmopathy. Regions amplified from RNA transcripts were the TCR beta CDR3 regions. Researchers ran a first-round RT-PCR on the TCR CDR3 using the HTBI primer set. A single record per CDR3 protein comes from TCRdb applying MiXCR to the multiplex PCR reads. The data show 300,000 to 450,000 distinct CDR3 sequences, around 13% seen once. Specimen: blood. These receptors were collected from a woman aged 18-35 years with Graves' hyperthyroidism.

This sequence joins TRBV10-3 and TRBJ2-5, with 8 bases aligning to TRBD2. V shed 11 bases and J 5 bases; nucleotides not matched to a gene: 10. Germline CDR1 ENHRY, CDR2 SYGVKD. The CDR3 extends over 13 amino acids. The CDR3 nucleotides are TGTGCCTCCGCGGGGGGCGGGGGTGAGACCCAGTACTTC. It translates to CASAGGGGETQYF.

The chain couples TRBV3-1 to TRBJ1-4, with D tentatively TRBD1 (5 bases). V was clipped by 4 bases and J by 2 bases, with 14 bases between them. Germline CDR1 is LGHDT and CDR2 is YNNKEL (reference sequence). This CDR3 is 16 amino acids long. The CDR3 protein is CASSPWRGNTNEKLFF. In DNA, the CDR3 is TGTGCCAGCAGCCCGTGGCGGGGGAATACTAATGAAAAACTGTTTTTT.

Only a few counts were recorded for this clonotype. The gene calls are TRBV4-3 and TRBJ1-4, with TRBD1 as a possible D gene (6 bases). Trimming shortened V by 4 bases and J by 0 bases, and 15 bases separated the two germline ends. From germline, CDR1 is LGHNA and CDR2 YSLEER. The CDR3 is 17 amino acids. The CDR3 DNA is TGCGCCAGCAGCCGTGACAGGTTGCTCGCAACTAATGAAAAACTGTTTTTT. Its protein is CASSRDRLLATNEKLFF.

This clonotype was found many times. V and J are TRBV12-3 or TRBV12-4 and TRBJ1-6, with 9 bases lining up with TRBD1. V shed 3 bases and J 10 bases; nucleotides not matched to a gene: 7. This CDR3 is built from 15 residues. The CDR3 DNA sequence: TGTGCCAGCAGTTTGCCGGGACAGGGCTACTCACCCCTCCACTTT. As protein: CASSLPGQGYSPLHF.

This clonotype was observed at least ten times. The chain carries TRBV28 and TRBJ2-3; weak D call: TRBD2 (6 bases). V lost 6 bases, J lost 0 bases, and 22 bases lay in between. Per the germline V gene, CDR1 is MDHEN and CDR2 is SYDVKM. The CDR3 runs 18 residues. The CDR3: CASSASAAATPSTDTQYF. The CDR3 DNA reads as TGTGCCAGCAGCGCTAGCGCGGCCGCAACTCCTAGCACAGATACGCAGTATTTT.

With regard to this clonotype: Sequence at one end of the junction differs from germline and may be a read error. The chain combines TRBV20-1 with TRBJ2-7; TRBD2 aligns across 7 bases. The CDR3 is made up of 14 amino acids. Germline lookup yields CDR1 DFQATT and CDR2 SNEGSKA (reference sequence). The DNA for the CDR3 is TGCAGTGCTAGCCTTCCTAGCGGATCCTACAAGCAGTACTTC. Protein: CSASLPSGSYKQYF.

Ten or more counts support this clonotype. The rearrangement joins TRBV6-1 to TRBJ2-3; D is unresolved. This CDR3 is built from 12 residues. Per germline, CDR1 MNHNS and CDR2 SASEGT. Between the trimmed V and J ends, which lost 4 bases and 3 bases, there was a span of 5 bases. The CDR3 protein is CASSAATDTQYF. CDR3 DNA sequence: TGTGCCAGCAGTGCAGCTACAGATACGCAGTATTTT.

This chain joins TRBV7-8 and TRBJ2-2; 9 bases agree with TRBD1. The ends lost 5 bases at V and 2 bases at J; junction bases unmatched: 9. Per the germline V gene, CDR1 is SGHVS and CDR2 is FQNEAQ. This CDR3 region has 17 residues. This CDR3 reads CASSNGQGTINTGELFF. CDR3 coding DNA: TGTGCCAGCAGCAATGGACAGGGGACAATAAACACCGGGGAGCTGTTTTTT. The whole variable domain, filled in from reference TRBV7-8 and TRBJ2-2, reads GAGVSQSPRYKVAKRGQDVALRCDPISGHVSLFWYQQALGQGPEFLTYFQNEAQLDKSGLPSDRFFAERPEGSVSTLKIQRTQQEDSAVYLCASSNGQGTINTGELFFGEGSRLTVL.

The gene calls are TRBV27 and TRBJ2-7; perhaps D is TRBD1 or TRBD2 (5 bases each). CDR1 and CDR2 from the germline V gene are MNHEY and SMNVEV (reference sequence). V was trimmed by 0 bases and J by 4 bases, leaving 13 bases between them. The CDR3 has 15 residues. The CDR3 region is CASSLSSGPLYEQYF. The CDR3, as DNA: TGTGCCAGCAGTTTATCCTCGGGACCCCTTTACGAGCAGTACTTC.